Below, 11 T cell receptor beta chains from the same sample are listed, as sequenced in a study of T cells in localized non-small cell lung cancer. Clones were read by immunoSEQ multiplex PCR, and TCRdb kept only the in-frame ones, dropping some. Among roughly 25,000 clones listed, roughly 90% were seen once. Specimen: PBMCs, collected before any cancer treatment. Source of these receptors: a man aged 35-69 years with stage II lung adenocarcinoma.

This clone showed up just once. This sequence joins TRBV11-2 and TRBJ2-7, with D maybe TRBD1 (6 bases). V was clipped by 2 bases and J by 0 bases, with 20 bases between them. CDR1 SGHAT and CDR2 FQNNGV come from the germline V gene. The CDR3 spans 18 residues. CDR3 nucleotides: TGTGCCAGCAGCTTAACCATCGGGTGGGACAAGAGCTCCTACGAGCAGTACTTC. Its translation: CASSLTIGWDKSSYEQYF.

This chain connects TRBV27 to TRBJ1-1; D perhaps matches TRBD1 (5 bases). V was trimmed by 3 bases and J by 0 bases, leaving 20 bases between them. CDR3 length: 18 residues. Germline loops: CDR1 MNHEY, CDR2 SMNVEV (reference sequence). The CDR3 region has the DNA TGTGCCAGCAGTTTGGGCCCTGGGGCAGTAGGGATGAACACTGAAGCTTTCTTT. Translated: CASSLGPGAVGMNTEAFF.

This chain links TRBV7-3 with TRBJ2-1, with 11 bases that match TRBD2. After removal of 1 base from V and 7 bases from J, the junction contained 6 bases not matched to a gene. This CDR3 contains 16 residues. Germline CDR1 SGHTA, CDR2 FQGTGA. CDR3 amino acids: CASSLKQASGGNEQFF. The CDR3 DNA is TGTGCCAGCAGCTTAAAGCAGGCTAGCGGGGGGAATGAGCAGTTCTTC.

The V and J genes are TRBV5-6 and TRBJ1-1; the D is unclear. Trimming took 1 base from V and 4 from J, leaving 14 bases between them. This CDR3 region has 15 residues. Germline V gene data show CDR1 as SGHDT and CDR2 as YYEEEE. CDR3 sequence reads: CASSLLATQPTEAFF. As DNA, the CDR3 is TGTGCCAGCAGCTTGTTGGCAACCCAGCCCACTGAAGCTTTCTTT.

The V call is TRBV28, the J call TRBJ1-6; D gene unclear. Trimming took 5 bases from V and 11 from J, leaving 7 bases between them. Germline V gene data show CDR1 as MDHEN and CDR2 as SYDVKM. The CDR3 contains 11 residues. The CDR3 DNA reads as TGTGCCAGCAGTAGGGTGGCACCCCTCCACTTT. Translated: CASSRVAPLHF.

The CDR3 loop is CASSPRLAGDFDTQYF. CDR3 DNA: TGTGCCAGCAGTCCAAGACTAGCGGGGGATTTTGATACGCAGTATTTT. The chain uses TRBV28 and TRBJ2-3; 12 nucleotides agree with TRBD2. The CDR3 runs to 16 residues. Looked up from germline, CDR1 is MDHEN and CDR2 is SYDVKM. Trimming took 5 bases from V and 6 from J; bases not matched to a gene: 9. Full variable domain (remainder filled in from reference TRBV28 and TRBJ2-3): DVKVTQSSRYLVKRTGEKVFLECVQDMDHENMFWYRQDPGLGLRLIYFSYDVKMKEKGDIPEGYSVSREKKERFSLILESASTNQTSMYLCASSPRLAGDFDTQYFGPGTRLTVL.

The chain links TRBV28 to TRBJ1-2; D call uncertain. V was cut by 8 bases and J by 3 bases, with 16 bases left in between. CDR3 length: 14 amino acids. Germline CDR1 and CDR2: MDHEN and SYDVKM. The DNA of the CDR3 is TGTGCCAGCGGATCTATTCAGGATCACTATGGCTACACCTTC. As protein: CASGSIQDHYGYTF.

The V gene is TRBV28, the J gene TRBJ1-2; weak D call: TRBD1 (5 bases). The ends were cut back, 4 bases at V and 5 bases at J, with 8 bases in the middle. CDR1 and CDR2 from the germline V gene are MDHEN and SYDVKM. The CDR3 runs 12 residues. The CDR3 nucleotides read TGTGCCAGCAGTTGGCAGGGATATGGCTACACCTTC. Amino acid sequence: CASSWQGYGYTF.

The chain combines TRBV30 with TRBJ2-7; D perhaps matches TRBD1 (6 bases). Germline CDR1 and CDR2: GTSNPN and SVGIG (reference sequence). The CDR3 spans 13 residues. With 1 base removed from V and 0 bases from J, the gap between germline ends came to 7 bases. The CDR3 sequence is CAWSAQGSYEQYF. The CDR3 region has the DNA TGTGCCTGGAGTGCACAGGGCTCCTACGAGCAGTACTTC.

This clone was detected once. Within the sample, other DNA sequences also encode this same CDR3. The chain joins TRBV6-1 to TRBJ2-5, with 12 bases identical to TRBD2. The CDR3 consists of 15 residues. CDR1 MNHNS and CDR2 SASEGT come from the germline V gene. Germline trimming cut 3 bases from V and 2 bases from J; bases unmatched to any gene: 1. The CDR3 coding sequence is TGTGCCAGCAGTGAGCTAGCGGGGGGGCAAGAGACCCAGTACTTC. Translating it yields CASSELAGGQETQYF.

This clone has more than one count but fewer than ten. The rearrangement links TRBV7-9 to TRBJ2-2, with D possibly TRBD1 on 6 matching bases. Trimming left V 5 bases short and J 1 base short, with 11 bases between. The CDR3 contains 15 residues. Germline V gene lookup returns CDR1 SEHNR and CDR2 FQNEAQ (reference sequence). As DNA, the CDR3 is TGTGCCAGCAGCCCCTCACAGGGGAACACCGGGGAGCTGTTTTTT. Its protein is CASSPSQGNTGELFF.